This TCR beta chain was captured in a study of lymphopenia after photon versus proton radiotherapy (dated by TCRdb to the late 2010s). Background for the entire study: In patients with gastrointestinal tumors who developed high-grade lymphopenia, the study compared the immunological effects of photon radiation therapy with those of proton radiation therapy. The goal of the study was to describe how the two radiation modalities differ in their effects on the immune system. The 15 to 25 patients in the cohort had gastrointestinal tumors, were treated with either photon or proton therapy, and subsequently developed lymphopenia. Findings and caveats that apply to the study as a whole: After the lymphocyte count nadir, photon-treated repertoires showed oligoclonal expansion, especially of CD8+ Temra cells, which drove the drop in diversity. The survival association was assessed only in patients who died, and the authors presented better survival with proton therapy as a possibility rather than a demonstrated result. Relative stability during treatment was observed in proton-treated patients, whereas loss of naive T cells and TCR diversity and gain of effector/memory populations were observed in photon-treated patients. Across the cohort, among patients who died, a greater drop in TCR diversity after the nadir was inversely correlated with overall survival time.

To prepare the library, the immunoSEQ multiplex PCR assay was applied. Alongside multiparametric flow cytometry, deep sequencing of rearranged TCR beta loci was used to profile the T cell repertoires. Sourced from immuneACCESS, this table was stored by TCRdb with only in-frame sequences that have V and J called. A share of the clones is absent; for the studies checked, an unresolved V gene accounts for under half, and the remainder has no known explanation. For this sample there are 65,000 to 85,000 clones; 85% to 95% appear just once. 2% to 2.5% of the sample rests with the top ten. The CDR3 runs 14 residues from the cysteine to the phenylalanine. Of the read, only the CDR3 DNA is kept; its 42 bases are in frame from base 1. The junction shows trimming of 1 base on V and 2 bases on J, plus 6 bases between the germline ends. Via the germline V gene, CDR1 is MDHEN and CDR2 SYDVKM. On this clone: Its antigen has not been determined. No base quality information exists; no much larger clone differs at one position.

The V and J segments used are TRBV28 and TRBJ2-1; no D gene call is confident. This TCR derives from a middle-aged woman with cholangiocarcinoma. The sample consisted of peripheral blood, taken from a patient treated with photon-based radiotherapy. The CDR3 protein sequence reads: CASSLLATYNEQFF. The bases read TGTGCCAGCAGTTTATTAGCAACCTACAATGAGCAGTTCTTC.